The present TCR beta chain was sequenced within a study of T cells in Graves' hyperthyroidism and ophthalmopathy. Across the whole study: Prior to any treatment, at the point of initial diagnosis, peripheral blood was collected. Study outcomes and limitations: Ophthalmopathy stood apart from stable hyperthyroidism in a 13 V-J model.

With 1 base removed from V and 1 base from J, the gap between germline ends came to 9 bases. This CDR3 has 16 residues. CDR1 and CDR2 from the germline V gene are KGHDR and SFDVKD. It was RNA transcripts that yielded the amplified TCR beta CDR3 regions. A set of HTBI primers served as the primers for a first-round RT-PCR of the TCR CDR3. TCRdb used MiXCR to reprocess the multiplex PCR reads, holding one entry per CDR3 protein. The sample carries nearly 600,000 distinct CDR3 sequences, approximately 15% recorded once. Ten or more counts support this clonotype. Its antigen is currently unknown. Patients aged 18 to 65 with hyperthyroidism were newly diagnosed, with duration under 2 months. Patients with uncontrolled infections, other autoimmune diseases, pregnancy or lactation were excluded.

The chain links TRBV24-1 to TRBJ2-2; D perhaps matches TRBD2 (6 bases). Specimen: blood. This receptor was taken from a young woman with Graves' hyperthyroidism that later progressed to Graves' ophthalmopathy. CDR3 region: CATSDFWTKNTGELFF. The CDR3 region has the DNA TGTGCCACCAGTGATTTCTGGACTAAGAACACCGGGGAGCTGTTTTTT.